One and the same sample provided the 8 T cell receptor beta chains below, sequenced in a study of blood T cell repertoires in COVID-19. This table comes from immunoSEQ multiplex PCR, and its TCRdb copy is limited to in-frame clones, with some not included. The table has about 42,000 clones, over 60% seen once. The sample comprised peripheral blood. Receptors originate from an older woman with acute or convalescent COVID-19.

The count of this clone is one. V gene TRBV7-2 combines with J gene TRBJ2-1; no reliable D call. V was shortened by 5 bases and J by 9 bases, with 17 bases between the two germline ends. CDR1 is SGHTA, CDR2 FQGNSA, per germline. The CDR3 runs 14 residues. The CDR3 coding sequence is TGTGCCAGCAGCCCGACTCCCCAGTACCGTGAGCAGTTCTTC. Its protein product is CASSPTPQYREQFF. The variable domain in full, with the rest retrieved from reference TRBV7-2 and TRBJ2-1, is GAGVSQSPSNKVTEKGKDVELRCDPISGHTALYWYRQSLGQGLEFLIYFQGNSAPDKSGLPSDRFSAERTGGSVSTLTIQRTQQEDSAVYLCASSPTPQYREQFFGPGTRLTVL.

The chain joins TRBV29-1 to TRBJ1-1; D unresolved. The CDR3 is made up of 13 amino acids. The V gene's germline CDR1 is SQVTM and CDR2 ANQGSEA. Trimming removed 8 bases from V and 3 bases from J, with 16 bases in between. In DNA, the CDR3 is TGCAGCTGCCATGGGCAGATTGACACTGAAGCTTTCTTT. It codes for CSCHGQIDTEAFF.

The chain combines TRBV4-1 with TRBJ1-5; weak D call: TRBD1 (5 bases). Germline assignment: CDR1 MGHRA and CDR2 YSYEKL. With 1 base removed from V and 2 bases from J, the gap between germline ends came to 6 bases. There are 14 residues in the CDR3. The CDR3 sequence is CASSQAGGNQPQHF. DNA for the CDR3: TGCGCCAGCAGCCAAGCGGGGGGCAATCAGCCCCAGCATTTT.

This clone was detected only once. The chain combines TRBV19 with TRBJ1-6; 8 bases line up with TRBD1. J was trimmed by 6 bases and V by 10 bases; bases with no gene match: 5. Germline lookup yields CDR1 LNHDA and CDR2 SQIVND (reference sequence). The CDR3 is 13 residues long. The CDR3 region has the DNA TGTGCCACGAGCGACAGGGGTAATTCACCCCTCCACTTT. It yields the protein CATSDRGNSPLHF.

This clone occurred once. The CDR3 bases are TGTGCCAGCAGTTCGGCTAGCGGGGGGGGGTCCTACAATGAGCAGTTCTTC. This translates into CASSSASGGGSYNEQFF. The chain uses TRBV28 and TRBJ2-1; 12 bases fit TRBD2. Trimming cost V 4 bases and J 1 base; bases outside gene matches: 5. This CDR3 is 17 amino acids long. Germline V lookup: CDR1 MDHEN, CDR2 SYDVKM.

V gene TRBV7-8 combines with J gene TRBJ1-5, with a tentative D call TRBD1 (5 bases). V was pared by 4 bases and J by 3 bases, with 13 bases between. CDR3 length equals 15 residues. The germline CDR1 and CDR2 sequences are SGHVS and FQNEAQ. The CDR3 is CASSYFDRINQPQHF. The CDR3 nucleotides read TGTGCCAGCAGCTATTTCGACAGAATCAATCAGCCCCAGCATTTT.

The chain carries TRBV7-8 and TRBJ1-2; 7 nucleotides align to TRBD1. CDR1 is SGHVS and CDR2 is FQNEAQ in the germline V gene. V lost 5 bases, J lost 6 bases, and 21 bases stayed unmatched. This CDR3 spans 18 amino acids. CDR3 sequence: CASSPGTAIEALLDGYTF. The DNA of the CDR3 is TGTGCCAGCAGCCCCGGGACAGCTATTGAGGCTCTTCTAGATGGCTACACCTTC.

V usage is TRBV4-1 and J usage is TRBJ1-1; D possibly corresponds to TRBD1 (5 bases). Per germline, CDR1 MGHRA and CDR2 YSYEKL. CDR3 length equals 13 residues. V was cut by 2 bases and J by 5 bases, with 9 bases left in between. The CDR3: CASSQLRQTEAFF. CDR3 coding DNA: TGCGCCAGCAGCCAACTCAGACAGACTGAAGCTTTCTTT.